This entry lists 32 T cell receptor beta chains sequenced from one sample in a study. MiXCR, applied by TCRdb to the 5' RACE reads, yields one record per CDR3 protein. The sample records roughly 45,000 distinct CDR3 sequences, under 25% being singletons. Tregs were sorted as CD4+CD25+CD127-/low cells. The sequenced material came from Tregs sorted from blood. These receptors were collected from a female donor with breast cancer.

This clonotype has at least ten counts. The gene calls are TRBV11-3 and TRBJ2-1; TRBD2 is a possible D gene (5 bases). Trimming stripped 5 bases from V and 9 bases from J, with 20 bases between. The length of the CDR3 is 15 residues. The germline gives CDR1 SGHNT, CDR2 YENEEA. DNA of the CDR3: TGTGCCAGCAGCCGTGTCGGTAGCGCGGACGGTGAGCAGTTCTTC. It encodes CASSRVGSADGEQFF. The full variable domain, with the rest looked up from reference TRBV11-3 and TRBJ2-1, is EAGVVQSPRYKIIEKKQPVAFWCNPISGHNTLYWYLQNLGQGPELLIRYENEEAVDDSQLPKDRFSAERLKGVDSTLKIQPAELGDSAVYLCASSRVGSADGEQFFGPGTRLTVL.

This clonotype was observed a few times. CDR3: CASSTPGGTGETQYF. The CDR3 region has the DNA TGTGCCAGCAGCACCCCCGGCGGGACGGGAGAGACCCAGTACTTC. The chain uses TRBV7-9 and TRBJ2-5; D might be TRBD2 (6 bases). CDR1 and CDR2 (germline): SEHNR, FQNEAQ (reference sequence). Trimming took off 5 bases at V and 4 bases at J, with 17 bases between the two ends. The CDR3 covers 15 residues.

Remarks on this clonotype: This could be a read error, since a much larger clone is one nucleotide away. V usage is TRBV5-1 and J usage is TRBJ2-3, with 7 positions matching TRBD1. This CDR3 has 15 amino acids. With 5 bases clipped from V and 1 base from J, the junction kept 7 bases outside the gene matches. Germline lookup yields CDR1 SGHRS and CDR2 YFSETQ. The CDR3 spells CASRPEGAGTDTQYF. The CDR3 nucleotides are TGCGCCAGCAGACCCGAGGGGGCCGGCACAGATACGCAGTATTTT.

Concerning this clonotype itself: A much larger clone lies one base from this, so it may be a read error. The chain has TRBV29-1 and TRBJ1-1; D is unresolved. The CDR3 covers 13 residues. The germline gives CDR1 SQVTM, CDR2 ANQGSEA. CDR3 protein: CSVVVSGNTDAFF. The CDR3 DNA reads TGCAGCGTTGTGGTCTCGGGAAACACTGATGCTTTCTTT.

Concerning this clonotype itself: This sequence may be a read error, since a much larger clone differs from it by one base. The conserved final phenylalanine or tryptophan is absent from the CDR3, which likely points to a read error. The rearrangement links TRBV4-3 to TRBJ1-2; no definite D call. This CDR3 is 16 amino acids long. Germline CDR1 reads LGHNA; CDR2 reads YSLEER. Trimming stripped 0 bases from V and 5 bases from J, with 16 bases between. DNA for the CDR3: TGCGCCAGCAGCCAAGATTCGGAGACGGCCTTGTATGGCTACACCGTC. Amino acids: CASSQDSETALYGYTV.

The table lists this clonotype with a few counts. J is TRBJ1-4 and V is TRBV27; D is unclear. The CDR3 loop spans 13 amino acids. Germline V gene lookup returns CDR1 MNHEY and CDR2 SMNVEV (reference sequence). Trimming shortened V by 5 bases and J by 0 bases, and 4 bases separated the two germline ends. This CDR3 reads CASSVATNEKLFF. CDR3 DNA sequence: TGTGCCAGCAGTGTGGCAACTAATGAAAAACTGTTTTTT. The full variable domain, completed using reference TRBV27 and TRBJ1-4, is EAQVTQNPRYLITVTGKKLTVTCSQNMNHEYMSWYRQDPGLGLRQIYYSMNVEVTDKGDVPEGYKVSRKEKRNFPLILESPSPNQTSLYFCASSVATNEKLFFGSGTQLSVL.

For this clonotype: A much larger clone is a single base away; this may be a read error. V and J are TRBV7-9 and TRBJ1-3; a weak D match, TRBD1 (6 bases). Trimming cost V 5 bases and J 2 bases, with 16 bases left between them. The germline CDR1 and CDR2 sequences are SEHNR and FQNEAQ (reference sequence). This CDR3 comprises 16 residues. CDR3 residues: CASSPPGHTPGNTIYF. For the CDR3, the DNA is TGTGCCAGCAGCCCTCCGGGACATACACCTGGAAACACCATATATTTT.

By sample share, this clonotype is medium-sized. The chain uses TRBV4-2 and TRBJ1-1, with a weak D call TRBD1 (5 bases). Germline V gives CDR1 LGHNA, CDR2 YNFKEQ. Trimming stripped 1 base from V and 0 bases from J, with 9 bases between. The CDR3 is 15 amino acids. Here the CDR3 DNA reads TGTGCCAGCAGCCAAGGAACGGGGGTGAACACTGAAGCTTTCTTT. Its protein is CASSQGTGVNTEAFF.

The CDR3 reads CASSVGGTSSNEQFF. DNA for the CDR3: TGTGCCAGCAGCGTAGGTGGAACTAGCAGCAATGAGCAGTTCTTC. This chain connects TRBV9 to TRBJ2-1, with TRBD2 as a possible D gene (6 bases). From germline, CDR1 is SGDLS and CDR2 YYNGEE. This CDR3 contains 15 residues. V shed 0 bases and J shed 6 bases, with 13 bases lying between them.

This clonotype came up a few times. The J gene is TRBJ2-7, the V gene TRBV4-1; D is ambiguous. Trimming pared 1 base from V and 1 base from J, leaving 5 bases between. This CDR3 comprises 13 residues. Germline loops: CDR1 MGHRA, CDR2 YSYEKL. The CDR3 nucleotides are TGCGCCAGCAGCCAAGCCAGGTCCTACGAGCAGTACTTC. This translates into CASSQARSYEQYF.

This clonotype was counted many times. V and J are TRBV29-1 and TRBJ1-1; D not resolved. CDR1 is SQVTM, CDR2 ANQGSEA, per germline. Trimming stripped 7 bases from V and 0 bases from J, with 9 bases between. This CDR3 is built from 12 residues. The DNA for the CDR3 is TGCAGCGGAGGGTTTATGAACACTGAAGCTTTCTTT. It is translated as CSGGFMNTEAFF.

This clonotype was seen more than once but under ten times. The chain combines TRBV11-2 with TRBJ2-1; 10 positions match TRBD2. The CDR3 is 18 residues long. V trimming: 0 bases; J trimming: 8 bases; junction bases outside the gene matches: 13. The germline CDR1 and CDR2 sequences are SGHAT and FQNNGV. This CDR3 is CASSLELAGKFRGDEQFF. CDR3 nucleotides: TGTGCCAGCAGCTTAGAACTAGCGGGGAAATTCCGAGGGGATGAGCAGTTCTTC.

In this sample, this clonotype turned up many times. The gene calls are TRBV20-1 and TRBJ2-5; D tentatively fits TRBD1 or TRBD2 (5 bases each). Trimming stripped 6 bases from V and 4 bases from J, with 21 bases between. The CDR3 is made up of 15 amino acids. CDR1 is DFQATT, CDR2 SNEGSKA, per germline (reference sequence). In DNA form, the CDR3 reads TGCAGTGCGAAGCCTACTCCTGGGGCGGGAGAGACCCAGTACTTC. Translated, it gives CSAKPTPGAGETQYF.

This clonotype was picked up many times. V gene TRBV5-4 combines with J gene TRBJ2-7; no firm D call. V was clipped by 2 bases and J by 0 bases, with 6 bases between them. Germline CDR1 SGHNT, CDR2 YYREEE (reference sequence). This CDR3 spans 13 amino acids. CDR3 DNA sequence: TGTGCCAGCAGCTTTCCCAGCTCCTACGAGCAGTACTTC. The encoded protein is CASSFPSSYEQYF.

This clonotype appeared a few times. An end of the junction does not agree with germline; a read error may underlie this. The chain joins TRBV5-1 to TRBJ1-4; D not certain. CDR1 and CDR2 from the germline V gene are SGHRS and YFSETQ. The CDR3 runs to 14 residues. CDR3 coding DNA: TGCGCCAGCAGCTTGGTCGAACCGGGCGAAAAACTGTCTTTT. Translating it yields CASSLVEPGEKLSF.

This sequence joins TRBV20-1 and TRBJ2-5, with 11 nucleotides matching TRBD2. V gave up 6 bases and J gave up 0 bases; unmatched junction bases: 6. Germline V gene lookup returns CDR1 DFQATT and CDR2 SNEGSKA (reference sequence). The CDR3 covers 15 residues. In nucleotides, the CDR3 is TGCAGTGCCCATTCTAGCGGGAGGAACCAAGAGACCCAGTACTTC. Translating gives CSAHSSGRNQETQYF.

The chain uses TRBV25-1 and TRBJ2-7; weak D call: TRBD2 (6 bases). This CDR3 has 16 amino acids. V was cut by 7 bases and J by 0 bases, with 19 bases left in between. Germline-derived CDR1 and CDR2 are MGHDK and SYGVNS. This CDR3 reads CASKGLSSLSSYEQYF. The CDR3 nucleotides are TGTGCCAGCAAGGGACTTTCCTCCTTAAGCTCCTACGAGCAGTACTTC.

CDR3 sequence reads: CSANLAGSSYNEQFF. The CDR3 DNA is TGCAGTGCTAACCTAGCGGGAAGCTCCTACAATGAGCAGTTCTTC. This rearrangement joins TRBV20-1 to TRBJ2-1; 9 positions agree with TRBD2. V shed 4 bases and J 0 bases; nucleotides not matched to a gene: 4. CDR1 DFQATT and CDR2 SNEGSKA come from the germline V gene (reference sequence). The CDR3 consists of 15 residues.

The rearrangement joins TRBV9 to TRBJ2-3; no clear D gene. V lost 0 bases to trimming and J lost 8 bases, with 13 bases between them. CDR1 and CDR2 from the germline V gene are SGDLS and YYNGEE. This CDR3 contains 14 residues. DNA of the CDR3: TGTGCCAGCAGCGTAGCGGCACTGTCTGGTACGCAGTATTTT. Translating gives CASSVAALSGTQYF.

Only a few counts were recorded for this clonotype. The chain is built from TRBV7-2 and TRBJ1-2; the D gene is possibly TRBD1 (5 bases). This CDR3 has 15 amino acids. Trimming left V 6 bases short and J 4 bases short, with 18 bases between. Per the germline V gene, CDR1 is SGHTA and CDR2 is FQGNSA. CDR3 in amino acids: CASRRSQGRGYGYTF. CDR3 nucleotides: TGTGCCAGCAGGCGATCTCAGGGACGGGGCTATGGCTACACCTTC.

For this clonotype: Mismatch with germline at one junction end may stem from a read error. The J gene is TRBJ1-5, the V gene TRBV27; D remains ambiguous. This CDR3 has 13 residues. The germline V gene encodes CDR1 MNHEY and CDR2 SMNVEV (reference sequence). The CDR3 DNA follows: TGTGCCAGCAGTCCAGGAGGTACTCAGCCCCGGCATTTT. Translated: CASSPGGTQPRHF.

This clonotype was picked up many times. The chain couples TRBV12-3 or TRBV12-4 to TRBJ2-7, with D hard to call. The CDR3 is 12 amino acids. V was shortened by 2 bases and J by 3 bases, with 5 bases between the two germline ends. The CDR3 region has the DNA TGTGCCAGCAGTTTATCACTCTACGAGCAGTACTTC. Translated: CASSLSLYEQYF.

Here the CDR3 DNA reads TGTGCCAGCAGCCAGGACGGGACCTCTGGAAACACCATATATTTT. Amino acid sequence: CASSQDGTSGNTIYF. This chain connects TRBV7-3 to TRBJ1-3, with TRBD1 as a possible D gene (5 bases). Trimming took 5 bases from V and 0 from J, leaving 11 bases between them. This CDR3 is built from 15 residues. The germline V gene has CDR1 SGHTA and CDR2 FQGTGA.

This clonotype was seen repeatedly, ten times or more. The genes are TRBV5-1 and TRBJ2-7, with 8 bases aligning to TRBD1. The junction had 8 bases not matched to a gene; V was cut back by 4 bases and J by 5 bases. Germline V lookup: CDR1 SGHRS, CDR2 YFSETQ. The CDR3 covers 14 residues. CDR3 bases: TGCGCCAGCAGCATTCCGGACAGGGTCCACGAGCAGTACTTC. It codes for CASSIPDRVHEQYF.

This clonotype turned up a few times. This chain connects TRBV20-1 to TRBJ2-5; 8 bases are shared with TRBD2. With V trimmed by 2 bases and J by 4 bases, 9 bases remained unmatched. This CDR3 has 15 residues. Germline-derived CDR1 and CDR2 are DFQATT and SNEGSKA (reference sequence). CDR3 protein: CSARKSGSTLETQYF. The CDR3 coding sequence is TGCAGTGCTAGAAAGAGCGGGAGCACTTTAGAGACCCAGTACTTC.

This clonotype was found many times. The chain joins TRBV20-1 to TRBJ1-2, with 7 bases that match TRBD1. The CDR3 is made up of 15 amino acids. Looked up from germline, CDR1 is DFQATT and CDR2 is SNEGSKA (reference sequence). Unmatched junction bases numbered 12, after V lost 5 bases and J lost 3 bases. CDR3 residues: CSARPGQQTYYGYTF. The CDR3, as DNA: TGCAGTGCTCGGCCGGGACAGCAGACTTACTATGGCTACACCTTC.

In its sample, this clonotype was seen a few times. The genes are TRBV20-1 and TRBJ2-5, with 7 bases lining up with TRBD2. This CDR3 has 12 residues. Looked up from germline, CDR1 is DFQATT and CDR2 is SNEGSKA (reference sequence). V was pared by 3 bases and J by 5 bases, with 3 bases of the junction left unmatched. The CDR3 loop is CSASGRRETQYF. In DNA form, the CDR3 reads TGCAGTGCTAGCGGGAGGAGGGAGACCCAGTACTTC.

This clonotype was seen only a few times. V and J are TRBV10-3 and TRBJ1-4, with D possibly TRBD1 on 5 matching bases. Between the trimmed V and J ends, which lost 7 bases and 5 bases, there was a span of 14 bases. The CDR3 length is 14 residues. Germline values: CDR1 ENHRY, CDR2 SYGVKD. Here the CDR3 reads CAINQGGSNEKLFF. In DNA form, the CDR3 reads TGTGCCATCAACCAGGGAGGATCGAATGAAAAACTGTTTTTT.

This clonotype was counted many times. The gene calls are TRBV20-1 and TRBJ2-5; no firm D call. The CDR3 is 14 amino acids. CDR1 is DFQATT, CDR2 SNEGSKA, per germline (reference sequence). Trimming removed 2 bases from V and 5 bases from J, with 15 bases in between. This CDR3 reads CSARSPLGSETQYF. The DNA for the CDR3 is TGCAGTGCTAGAAGTCCCTTGGGGTCGGAGACCCAGTACTTC.

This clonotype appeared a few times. DNA for the CDR3: TGCAGTGCTACCCTGACAGGGAAGGGCAATCAGCCCCAGCATTTT. Translated, it gives CSATLTGKGNQPQHF. This sequence joins TRBV20-1 and TRBJ1-5; 7 bases line up with TRBD1. The CDR3 is made up of 15 amino acids. From germline, CDR1 is DFQATT and CDR2 SNEGSKA (reference sequence). V gave up 4 bases and J gave up 2 bases; unmatched junction bases: 8.

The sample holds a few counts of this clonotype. DNA for the CDR3: TGTGCCAGCAGCCGATCACCGGGCGCGGGAGAAGACGGGGAGCTGTTTTTT. As protein: CASSRSPGAGEDGELFF. The rearrangement joins TRBV7-3 to TRBJ2-2; 7 bases map to TRBD2. The germline V gene encodes CDR1 SGHTA and CDR2 FQGTGA. Germline trimming cut 5 bases from V and 7 bases from J; bases unmatched to any gene: 16. CDR3 length: 17 residues.

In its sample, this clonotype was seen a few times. CDR3 in DNA: TGTGCCAGCTGCCCCTCTGTTGGGGAAAGATACACTGAAGCTTTCTTT. Its translation: CASCPSVGERYTEAFF. The rearrangement joins TRBV6-5 to TRBJ1-1; D ambiguous. The V gene's germline CDR1 is MNHEY and CDR2 SVGAGI. This CDR3 has 16 residues. The V and J ends lost 8 bases and 3 bases respectively, with 22 bases between them.